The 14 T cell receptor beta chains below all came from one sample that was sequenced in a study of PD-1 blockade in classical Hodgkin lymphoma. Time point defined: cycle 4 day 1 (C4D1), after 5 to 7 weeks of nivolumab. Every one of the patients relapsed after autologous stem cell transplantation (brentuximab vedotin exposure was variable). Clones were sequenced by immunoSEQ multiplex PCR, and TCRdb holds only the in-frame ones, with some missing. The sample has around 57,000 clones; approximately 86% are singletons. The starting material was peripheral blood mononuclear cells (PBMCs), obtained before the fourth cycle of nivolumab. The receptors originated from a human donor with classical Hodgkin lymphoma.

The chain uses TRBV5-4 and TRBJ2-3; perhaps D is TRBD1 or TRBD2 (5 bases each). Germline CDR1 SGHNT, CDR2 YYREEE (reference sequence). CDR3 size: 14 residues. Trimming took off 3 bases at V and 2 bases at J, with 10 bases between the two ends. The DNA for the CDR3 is TGTGCCAGCAGCTCACGAGGGACCACAGATACGCAGTATTTT. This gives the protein CASSSRGTTDTQYF.

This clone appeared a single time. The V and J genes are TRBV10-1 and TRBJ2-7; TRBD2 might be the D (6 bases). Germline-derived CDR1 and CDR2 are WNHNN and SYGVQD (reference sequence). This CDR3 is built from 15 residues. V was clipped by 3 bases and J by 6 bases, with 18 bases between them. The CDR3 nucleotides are TGCGCCAGCAGTGATCCGACGGCGGGAAAACGCGAGCAGTACTTC. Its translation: CASSDPTAGKREQYF.

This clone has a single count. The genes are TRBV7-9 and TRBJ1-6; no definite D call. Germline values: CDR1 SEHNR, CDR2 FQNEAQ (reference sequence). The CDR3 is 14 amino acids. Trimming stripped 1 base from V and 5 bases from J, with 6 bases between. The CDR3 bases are TGTGCCAGCAGCTTAGAACAGAATAATTCACCCCTCCACTTT. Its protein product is CASSLEQNNSPLHF.

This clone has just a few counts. The CDR3 nucleotides are TGTGCCAGCACCCCAGCGGGAGGAAACGAGCAGTACTTC. Residues: CASTPAGGNEQYF. The V gene is TRBV27, the J gene TRBJ2-7; the match to TRBD2 covers 9 bases. J gave up 5 bases and V 7 bases, and 6 bases lay outside the gene matches. Germline V lookup: CDR1 MNHEY, CDR2 SMNVEV (reference sequence). This CDR3 spans 13 amino acids.

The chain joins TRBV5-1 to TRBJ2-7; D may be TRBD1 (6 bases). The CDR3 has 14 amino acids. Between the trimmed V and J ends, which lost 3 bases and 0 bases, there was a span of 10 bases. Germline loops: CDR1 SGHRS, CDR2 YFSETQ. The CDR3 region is CASSSSTGSYEQYF. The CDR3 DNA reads TGCGCCAGCAGCTCCTCGACAGGCTCCTACGAGCAGTACTTC.

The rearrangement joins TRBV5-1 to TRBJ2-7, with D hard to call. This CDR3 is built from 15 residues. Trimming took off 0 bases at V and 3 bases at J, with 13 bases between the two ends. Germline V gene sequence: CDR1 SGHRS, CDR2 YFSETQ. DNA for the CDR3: TGCGCCAGCAGCTTGGGACAACAGATGGACTACGAGCAGTACTTC. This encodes CASSLGQQMDYEQYF.

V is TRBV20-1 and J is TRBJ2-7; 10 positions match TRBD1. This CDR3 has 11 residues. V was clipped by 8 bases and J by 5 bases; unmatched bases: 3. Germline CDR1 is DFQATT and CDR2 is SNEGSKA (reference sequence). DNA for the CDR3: TGCAGTTTGACAGGGGGCGACGAGCAGTACTTC. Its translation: CSLTGGDEQYF.

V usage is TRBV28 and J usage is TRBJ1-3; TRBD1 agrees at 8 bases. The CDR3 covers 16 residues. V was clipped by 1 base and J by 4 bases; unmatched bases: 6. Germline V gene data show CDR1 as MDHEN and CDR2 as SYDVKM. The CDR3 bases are TGTGCCAGCAGTTTATCAGGGGGCGCACGGGGAAACACCATATATTTT. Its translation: CASSLSGGARGNTIYF.

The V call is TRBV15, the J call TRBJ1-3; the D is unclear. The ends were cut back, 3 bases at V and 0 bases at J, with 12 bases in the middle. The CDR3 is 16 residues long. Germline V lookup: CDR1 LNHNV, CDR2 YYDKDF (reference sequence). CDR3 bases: TGTGCCACCAGCAGTGGTATTACCAGCTCTGGAAACACCATATATTTT. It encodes CATSSGITSSGNTIYF.

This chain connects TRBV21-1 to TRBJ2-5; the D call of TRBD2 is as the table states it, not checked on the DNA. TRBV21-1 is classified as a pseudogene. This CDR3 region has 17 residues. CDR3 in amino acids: CASSKARSGSLEETQYF. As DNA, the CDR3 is TGTGCCAGCAGCAAAGCGCGAAGCGGGAGTTTGGAGGAGACCCAGTACTTC.

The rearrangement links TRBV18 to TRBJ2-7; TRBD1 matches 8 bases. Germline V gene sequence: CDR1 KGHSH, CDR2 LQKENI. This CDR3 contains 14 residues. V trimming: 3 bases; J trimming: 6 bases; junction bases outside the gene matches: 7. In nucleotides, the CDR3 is TGTGCCAGCTCACCTGACTTACAGGGGGGCGAGCAGTACTTC. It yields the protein CASSPDLQGGEQYF.

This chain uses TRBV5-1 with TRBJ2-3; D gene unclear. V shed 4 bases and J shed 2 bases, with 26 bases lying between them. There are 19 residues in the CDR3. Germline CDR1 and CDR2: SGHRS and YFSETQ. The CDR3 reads CASSLLSPGLPRSTDTQYF. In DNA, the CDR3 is TGCGCCAGCAGCCTCCTTTCACCCGGTTTGCCTAGGTCCACAGATACGCAGTATTTT.

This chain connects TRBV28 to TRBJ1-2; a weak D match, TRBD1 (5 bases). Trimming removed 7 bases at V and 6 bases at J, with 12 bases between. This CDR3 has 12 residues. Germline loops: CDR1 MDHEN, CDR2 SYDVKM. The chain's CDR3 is CASKQGMDGYTF. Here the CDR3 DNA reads TGTGCCAGCAAGCAGGGTATGGATGGCTACACCTTC.

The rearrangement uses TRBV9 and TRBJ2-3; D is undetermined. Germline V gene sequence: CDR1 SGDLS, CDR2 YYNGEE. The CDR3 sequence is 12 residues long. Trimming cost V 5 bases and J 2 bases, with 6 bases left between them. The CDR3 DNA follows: TGTGCCAGCAGTGGGCTCACAGATACGCAGTATTTT. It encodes CASSGLTDTQYF.